The rows below give T cell receptor beta chains drawn from one sample of a study of glioma-infiltrating T cells after dendritic cell vaccination. Clones were read by immunoSEQ multiplex PCR, and TCRdb kept only the in-frame ones, dropping some. Of 60,000 or so clones in the sample, approximately 86% were seen once. The sequenced sample was blood, obtained after dendritic cell vaccination. These receptors were taken from a human donor with glioblastoma. CDR3s include the opening cysteine and the closing phenylalanine or tryptophan. Each record gives: clone size, J gene, V gene, D gene, CDR3 DNA, CDR3 protein. D genes are given only for firm matches. Clone size, where shown, is once, few, many, or a class for clones that have expanded.

size: NA
J: TRBJ2-6
V: TRBV19
D: NA
DNA: TGTGCCAGTTCCTTCAGGTTGATAGGCTCTGGGGCCAACGTCCTGACTTTC
CDR3: CASSFRLIGSGANVLTF

size: NA
J: TRBJ2-3
V: TRBV5-1
D: TRBD1
DNA: TGCGCCAGCAGCCCTCGGGGGCAGGGGGCGGCAGATACGCAGTATTTT
CDR3: CASSPRGQGAADTQYF

size: NA
J: TRBJ1-4
V: TRBV21-1
D: NA
DNA: TGTGCCAGCAGCACCCCACGGGGGGGCGGGTTTGAAAAACTGTTTTTT
CDR3: CASSTPRGGGFEKLFF

size: NA
J: TRBJ2-2
V: TRBV9
D: TRBD2
DNA: TGTGCCAGCAGCGTAGAGGGAGGGGATTATCACACCGGGGAGCTGTTTTTT
CDR3: CASSVEGGDYHTGELFF

size: NA
J: TRBJ1-1
V: TRBV18
D: NA
DNA: TGTGCCAGCTCAAGTGGGACGGGAGGCCTTGAAGCTTTCTTT
CDR3: CASSSGTGGLEAFF

size: once
J: TRBJ1-3
V: TRBV5-6
D: NA
DNA: TGTGCCAGCAGCTTGGCCAGGGGTATCGCTGGAAACACCATATATTTT
CDR3: CASSLARGIAGNTIYF

size: NA
J: TRBJ1-2
V: TRBV27
D: TRBD1
DNA: TGTGCCAGCAGTTTAGACCCCCCGGGACAGAAGTATGGCTACACCTTC
CDR3: CASSLDPPGQKYGYTF

size: few
J: TRBJ2-7
V: TRBV5-1
D: TRBD1
DNA: TGCGCCAGCAGCTTGGGACAGGGGGCATACGAGCAGTACTTC
CDR3: CASSLGQGAYEQYF

size: few
J: TRBJ1-3
V: TRBV6-5
D: NA
DNA: TGTGCCAGCAGTTACTCCAGGCCGAGCTCTGGAAACACCATATATTTT
CDR3: CASSYSRPSSGNTIYF

size: NA
J: TRBJ1-2
V: TRBV7-9
D: NA
DNA: TGTGCCAGCAGCTTAGTAGGACTGACTTATGGCTACACCTTC
CDR3: CASSLVGLTYGYTF

size: NA
J: TRBJ1-1
V: TRBV2
D: NA
DNA: TGTGCCAGCAGTGATGGGTCGGGGAAGGGTGAAGCTTTCTTT
CDR3: CASSDGSGKGEAFF

size: NA
J: TRBJ2-1
V: TRBV11-2
D: TRBD2
DNA: TGTGCCAGCAGCCACCCTAGCGGGGGCGCCTACAATGAGCAGTTCTTC
CDR3: CASSHPSGGAYNEQFF

size: once
J: TRBJ2-1
V: TRBV19
D: TRBD2
DNA: TGTGCCAGTAGTATTATGGGTGGGGGGGTCAATGAGCAGTTCTTC
CDR3: CASSIMGGGVNEQFF

size: NA
J: TRBJ2-1
V: TRBV7-2
D: TRBD2
DNA: TGTGCCAGCAGCTTTCGACCCGGGACTAGGGTCGATGAGCAGTTCTTC
CDR3: CASSFRPGTRVDEQFF

size: NA
J: TRBJ1-4
V: TRBV29-1
D: TRBD1
DNA: TGCAGCGTTGATATCAGGGGGGATGAAAAACTGTTTTTT
CDR3: CSVDIRGDEKLFF

size: NA
J: TRBJ2-7
V: TRBV4-2
D: TRBD1
DNA: TGTGCCAGCAGCGCAAACAGGGGTGTGGCCTACGAGCAGTACTTC
CDR3: CASSANRGVAYEQYF

size: NA
J: TRBJ1-1
V: TRBV5-1
D: NA
DNA: TGCGCCAGCAGCCCGGGGAGGGAGGGACGGAGTGGGACTGAAGCTTTCTTT
CDR3: CASSPGREGRSGTEAFF

size: NA
J: TRBJ2-5
V: TRBV7-2
D: TRBD2
DNA: TGTGCCAGCAGCTTAAGTAGCGGGGGGATCCGGGCCCAGTACTTC
CDR3: CASSLSSGGIRAQYF

size: few
J: TRBJ1-5
V: TRBV7-6
D: NA
DNA: TGTGCCAGCAGCTTAGGGGGCGCGAGCAATCAGCCCCAGCATTTT
CDR3: CASSLGGASNQPQHF

size: NA
J: TRBJ1-2
V: TRBV6-5
D: NA
DNA: TGTGCCAGCAGTTACTCTGCTTCAGACAGGCCCTATGGCTACACCTTC
CDR3: CASSYSASDRPYGYTF

size: NA
J: TRBJ2-7
V: TRBV11-3
D: NA
DNA: TGTGCCAGCAGCGGCCGCGGGGTAGCGAACGAGCAGTACTTC
CDR3: CASSGRGVANEQYF

size: NA
J: TRBJ2-3
V: TRBV11-3
D: NA
DNA: TGTGCCAGCAGCCTGATCGGGACTTCCTTAGCGCAGTATTTT
CDR3: CASSLIGTSLAQYF

size: NA
J: TRBJ1-1
V: TRBV19
D: NA
DNA: TGTGCCAGTAGTATAGGTGAGGGACTGCCTGAAGCTTTCTTT
CDR3: CASSIGEGLPEAFF

size: NA
J: TRBJ2-3
V: TRBV19
D: NA
DNA: TGTGCCAGCCTGGACAGAACCACAGATACGCAGTATTTT
CDR3: CASLDRTTDTQYF

size: NA
J: TRBJ2-5
V: TRBV2
D: TRBD2
DNA: TGTGCCAGCAGTGGGACTAGCGGGTATGAGACCCAGTACTTC
CDR3: CASSGTSGYETQYF

size: few
J: TRBJ1-2
V: TRBV19
D: NA
DNA: TGTGCCAGGAACATTAACAGGGTACAGGGCTACACCTTC
CDR3: CARNINRVQGYTF

size: NA
J: TRBJ1-2
V: TRBV5-1
D: NA
DNA: TGCGCCAGCAGCTTGGACAAGTATGGCTACACCTTC
CDR3: CASSLDKYGYTF

size: NA
J: TRBJ1-3
V: TRBV11-3
D: NA
DNA: TGTGCCAGCAGCTTCGGGGGTACAGGAAACACCATATATTTT
CDR3: CASSFGGTGNTIYF

size: NA
J: TRBJ2-1
V: TRBV7-2
D: NA
DNA: TGTGCCAGCAGCTTAAATTTTTTCGGTGAGCAGTTCTTC
CDR3: CASSLNFFGEQFF

size: NA
J: TRBJ2-3
V: TRBV5-1
D: NA
DNA: TGCGCCAGCAGCCGTACAGGGACCGCGGGAGTGGGCACAGGTACGCAGTATTTT
CDR3: CASSRTGTAGVGTGTQYF

size: NA
J: TRBJ1-5
V: TRBV18
D: NA
DNA: TGTGCCAGCTCCCCGGAGGTCAAAGACTATAGCAATCAGCCCCAGCATTTT
CDR3: CASSPEVKDYSNQPQHF

size: NA
J: TRBJ2-7
V: TRBV7-2
D: NA
DNA: TGTGCCAGCAGCCCAGTATCGGGGAACCACGAGCAGTACTTC
CDR3: CASSPVSGNHEQYF

size: NA
J: TRBJ2-7
V: TRBV7-9
D: TRBD1
DNA: TGTGCCAGCAGCTACCGGGACAGGGGATCCTACGAGCAGTACTTC
CDR3: CASSYRDRGSYEQYF

size: NA
J: TRBJ2-2
V: TRBV5-1
D: NA
DNA: TGCGCCAGCAGCCACCTATCGACAACAACGAACACCGGGGAGCTGTTTTTT
CDR3: CASSHLSTTTNTGELFF

size: NA
J: TRBJ2-7
V: TRBV27
D: TRBD2
DNA: TGTGCCACAGGGACTAGCGGGAGTTTAACCCCCTACGAGCAGTACTTC
CDR3: CATGTSGSLTPYEQYF

size: NA
J: TRBJ1-2
V: TRBV18
D: TRBD1
DNA: TGTGCCAGCTCACCCCCGGACAGGGGGAACTATGGCTACACCTTC
CDR3: CASSPPDRGNYGYTF

size: NA
J: TRBJ2-2
V: TRBV4-3
D: TRBD1
DNA: TGCGCCAGCAGCCAAGATGGGACAGGGAGTATGGGGGAGCTGTTTTTT
CDR3: CASSQDGTGSMGELFF

size: NA
J: TRBJ1-1
V: TRBV7-2
D: NA
DNA: TGTGCCAGCAGCTTAGGCGGGACTCGGAGCACTGAAGCTTTCTTT
CDR3: CASSLGGTRSTEAFF

size: NA
J: TRBJ1-1
V: TRBV27
D: TRBD1
DNA: TGTGCCAGCAGTCAGGACAGGGGGCGGGGTGGGAACACTGAAGCTTTCTTT
CDR3: CASSQDRGRGGNTEAFF

size: NA
J: TRBJ2-3
V: TRBV7-8
D: TRBD1
DNA: TGTGCCAGCAGCTCCGGGACAGGGAAGGCCGATACGCAGTATTTT
CDR3: CASSSGTGKADTQYF